This T cell receptor beta chain was sequenced in a study of blood T cell repertoires in COVID-19. Overall study: COVID-19 samples collected from the United States, Italy and Spain covered acute and convalescent phases. The cDNA or gDNA used as material had been derived from T cells, B-cell-depleted T cells, or PBMCs.

CDR1 and CDR2 from the germline V gene are LNHDA and SQIVND (reference sequence). CDR3 length: 16 residues. The V gene end was trimmed by 4 bases and the J gene end by 7 bases; junction bases not matched to a gene: 9. In the original analysis: Amplifying reference gene primers gave estimates of nucleated cell counts. Profiling relied on immunoSEQ multiplex PCR, and the TCRdb table lists in-frame clones only, not all of them. D and trimming were read from the DNA, whereas the V and J calls and clone size are those reported in that table. The table records 650,000 to 800,000 clones, 85% to 90% of them present only once.

The TCR originated in a woman aged 18-30 years with acute or convalescent COVID-19. The genes are TRBV19 and TRBJ2-1, with TRBD1 matching over 11 bases. The sequenced sample was peripheral blood. CDR3 protein: CASSRPGTGGYNEQFF. CDR3 sequence (DNA): TGTGCCAGTAGTAGACCCGGGACAGGGGGTTATAATGAGCAGTTCTTC.